Following are 12 T cell receptor beta chains from one sample sequenced in a study of blood T cell repertoires in COVID-19. This table comes from immunoSEQ multiplex PCR, and its TCRdb copy is limited to in-frame clones, with some not included. This table holds 20,000 to 30,000 clones, 80% to 90% found once. Specimen: peripheral blood. These receptors came from a man in his 70s with acute or convalescent COVID-19.

This clone was observed a handful of times. J is TRBJ2-5 and V is TRBV11-3; 7 bases are a match to TRBD2. Germline CDR1 is SGHNT and CDR2 is YENEEA. The CDR3 length is 13 residues. J was trimmed by 0 bases and V by 5 bases; bases with no gene match: 0. The CDR3 reads CASSRGDQETQYF. Here the CDR3 DNA reads TGTGCCAGCAGCCGGGGGGACCAAGAGACCCAGTACTTC.

This rearrangement joins TRBV24-1 to TRBJ1-2, with 7 bases aligning to TRBD1. The CDR3 length is 16 residues. CDR1 and CDR2 from the germline V gene are KGHDR and SFDVKD. V was pared by 4 bases and J by 4 bases, with 11 bases of the junction left unmatched. The CDR3 DNA follows: TGTGCCACCAGTGACGCCCGAACCCAGGGGGGCTATGGCTACACCTTC. Protein: CATSDARTQGGYGYTF.

The CDR3 bases are TGTGCCAGCAGCTTAACGGACAGTTCCTACGAGCAGTACTTC. It encodes CASSLTDSSYEQYF. The chain couples TRBV7-9 to TRBJ2-7, with a tentative D call TRBD1 (6 bases). The V and J ends lost 2 bases and 1 base respectively, with 9 bases between them. The CDR3 is made up of 14 amino acids. CDR1 SEHNR and CDR2 FQNEAQ come from the germline V gene (reference sequence). Full variable domain (outside the CDR3, taken from reference TRBV7-9 and TRBJ2-7): DTGVSQNPRHKITKRGQNVTFRCDPISEHNRLYWYRQTLGQGPEFLTYFQNEAQLEKSRLLSDRFSAERPKGSFSTLEIQRTEQGDSAMYLCASSLTDSSYEQYFGPGTRLTVT.

V and J are TRBV6-6 and TRBJ1-1; possible D gene TRBD1, 5 bases. This CDR3 is 13 amino acids long. Germline V gene sequence: CDR1 MNHNY, CDR2 SVGAGI (reference sequence). Between the trimmed V and J ends, which lost 2 bases and 4 bases, there was a span of 8 bases. The CDR3 bases are TGTGCCAGCAGTTACCCGGGGGGCACTGAAGCTTTCTTT. It yields the protein CASSYPGGTEAFF.

This sequence joins TRBV5-1 and TRBJ2-2; 7 bases map to TRBD1. This CDR3 comprises 13 residues. V trimming: 0 bases; J trimming: 9 bases; junction bases outside the gene matches: 2. CDR1 is SGHRS and CDR2 is YFSETQ in the germline V gene. CDR3 loop: CASSLGQGRELFF. Here the CDR3 DNA reads TGCGCCAGCAGCTTGGGACAGGGACGGGAGCTGTTTTTT.

The V and J genes are TRBV7-8 and TRBJ2-3, with 7 bases lining up with TRBD2. V trimming: 3 bases; J trimming: 4 bases; junction bases outside the gene matches: 4. Germline V gene lookup returns CDR1 SGHVS and CDR2 FQNEAQ. This CDR3 comprises 14 residues. The DNA for the CDR3 is TGTGCCAGCAGCTTCCAGCGGGGAGCAGATACGCAGTATTTT. It translates to CASSFQRGADTQYF. The entire variable domain, with the rest obtained from reference TRBV7-8 and TRBJ2-3, is as follows: GAGVSQSPRYKVAKRGQDVALRCDPISGHVSLFWYQQALGQGPEFLTYFQNEAQLDKSGLPSDRFFAERPEGSVSTLKIQRTQQEDSAVYLCASSFQRGADTQYFGPGTRLTVL.

The V gene is TRBV7-3, the J gene TRBJ2-3; TRBD2 matches at 11 bases. The V gene end was trimmed by 1 base and the J gene end by 4 bases; junction bases not matched to a gene: 1. The CDR3 has 15 residues. CDR1 and CDR2 (germline): SGHTA, FQGTGA. In nucleotides, the CDR3 is TGTGCCAGCAGCTTAATAGCGGGAGGGGCAGATACGCAGTATTTT. It codes for CASSLIAGGADTQYF.

This clone has only a few counts. This rearrangement joins TRBV5-6 to TRBJ1-1; perhaps TRBD1 as D (5 bases). The CDR3 consists of 15 residues. Germline CDR1 and CDR2: SGHDT and YYEEEE. V shed 0 bases and J shed 3 bases, with 12 bases lying between them. CDR3 amino acids: CASSLVRGTYTEAFF. The CDR3 bases are TGTGCCAGCAGCTTGGTGCGGGGGACCTACACTGAAGCTTTCTTT. Based on the CDR3 plus reference TRBV5-6 and TRBJ1-1, the full variable domain is DAGVTQSPTHLIKTRGQQVTLRCSPKSGHDTVSWYQQALGQGPQFIFQYYEEEERQRGNFPDRFSGHQFPNYSSELNVNALLLGDSALYLCASSLVRGTYTEAFFGQGTRLTVV.

V and J are TRBV12-3 or TRBV12-4 and TRBJ1-6, with TRBD1 as a possible D gene (5 bases). The CDR3 is made up of 12 amino acids. V shed 3 bases and J shed 9 bases, with 6 bases lying between them. As DNA, the CDR3 is TGTGCCAGCAGTTTGGGGGGTTCACCCCTCCACTTT. Residues: CASSLGGSPLHF.

V and J are TRBV6-5 and TRBJ1-5, with D perhaps TRBD1 (5 bases). Trimming pared 6 bases from V and 4 bases from J, leaving 13 bases between. Germline V gives CDR1 MNHEY, CDR2 SVGAGI. This CDR3 has 14 amino acids. The CDR3, as DNA: TGTGCCAGCAGCCGCCTTCAGGGAAATCAGCCCCAGCATTTT. Translated: CASSRLQGNQPQHF.

The chain recombines TRBV7-7 with TRBJ2-5; D is undetermined. V lost 0 bases to trimming and J lost 7 bases, with 9 bases between them. The CDR3 consists of 13 residues. In germline, CDR1 is SSHAT, CDR2 FNYEAQ (reference sequence). CDR3 region: CASSLAPSGTQYF. In nucleotides, the CDR3 is TGTGCCAGCAGCTTAGCCCCTTCAGGGACCCAGTACTTC. The complete variable domain, with remaining parts taken from reference TRBV7-7 and TRBJ2-5, reads GAGVSQSPRYKVTKRGQDVTLRCDPISSHATLYWYQQALGQGPEFLTYFNYEAQPDKSGLPSDRFSAERPEGSISTLTIQRTEQRDSAMYRCASSLAPSGTQYFGPGTRLLVL.

The chain employs TRBV6-5 and TRBJ1-3; maybe TRBD1 (6 bases). The CDR3 totals 14 residues. CDR1 and CDR2 (germline): MNHEY, SVGAGI. V dropped 6 bases and J dropped 3 bases, with 12 bases sitting between them. CDR3 sequence: CASSDTGLGNTIYF. The CDR3 DNA reads TGTGCCAGCAGCGACACAGGGCTTGGAAACACCATATATTTT.